The 16 T cell receptor beta chains below all came from one sample that was sequenced in a study of blood T cell repertoires in COVID-19. Some clones are missing from TCRdb's copy, which holds only in-frame ones; the method was immunoSEQ multiplex PCR. The sample yields about 260,000 clones, roughly 84% seen once. The sequenced material came from peripheral blood. The source of these receptors is a man in his 60s with acute or convalescent COVID-19.

The chain links TRBV18 to TRBJ1-2; D perhaps matches TRBD1 (6 bases). V lost 4 bases and J 4 bases, leaving 16 bases between the germline ends. The CDR3 is 15 amino acids. Germline V CDR1 and CDR2: KGHSH, LQKENI. The CDR3 region is CASSLSQGWGYGYTF. The CDR3 DNA is TGTGCCAGCTCACTCTCACAGGGTTGGGGCTATGGCTACACCTTC.

This clone was detected once. The rearrangement uses TRBV7-2 and TRBJ2-2, with D tentatively TRBD2 (6 bases). The CDR3 consists of 16 residues. Germline-derived CDR1 and CDR2 are SGHTA and FQGNSA. V lost 0 bases, J lost 4 bases, and 12 bases lay in between. This CDR3 reads CASSLAPGEVTGELFF. DNA for the CDR3: TGTGCCAGCAGCTTAGCCCCGGGGGAGGTCACCGGGGAGCTGTTTTTT.

This chain joins TRBV5-4 and TRBJ2-3; 8 nucleotides line up with TRBD2. Germline assignment: CDR1 SGHNT and CDR2 YYREEE (reference sequence). The V segment lost 4 bases and the J segment 1 base; nucleotides outside the gene matches: 8. The CDR3 spans 16 residues. CDR3 in amino acids: CASSPGRGVGTDTQYF. The CDR3 DNA follows: TGTGCCAGCAGCCCGGGGCGGGGGGTAGGCACAGATACGCAGTATTTT.

On this clone itself: Other DNA sequences within the sample encode an identical CDR3. The chain employs TRBV15 and TRBJ2-7; 7 nucleotides agree with TRBD1. The CDR3 contains 13 residues. Losses at the gene ends were 0 bases for V and 7 bases for J; bases not matched to a gene: 3. CDR1 is LNHNV and CDR2 is YYDKDF in the germline V gene (reference sequence). The DNA for the CDR3 is TGTGCCACCAGCAGAGATCCAGGGGGAGAGCAGTACTTC. This gives the protein CATSRDPGGEQYF.

The V gene is TRBV7-2, the J gene TRBJ2-3; 9 bases agree with TRBD2. Per germline, CDR1 SGHTA and CDR2 FQGNSA. This CDR3 is 18 amino acids long. The V gene end was trimmed by 3 bases and the J gene end by 0 bases; junction bases not matched to a gene: 10. DNA of the CDR3: TGTGCCAGCAGCTTCATCGCGGGAGGGCTAAGGAGCACAGATACGCAGTATTTT. The encoded protein is CASSFIAGGLRSTDTQYF. Filled out from reference TRBV7-2 and TRBJ2-3, the complete variable domain reads GAGVSQSPSNKVTEKGKDVELRCDPISGHTALYWYRQSLGQGLEFLIYFQGNSAPDKSGLPSDRFSAERTGGSVSTLTIQRTQQEDSAVYLCASSFIAGGLRSTDTQYFGPGTRLTVL.

J is TRBJ1-2 and V is TRBV6-1; tentatively, D is TRBD1 (5 bases). The CDR3 is 16 amino acids. Germline assignment: CDR1 MNHNS and CDR2 SASEGT. V was trimmed by 1 base and J by 4 bases, leaving 16 bases between them. CDR3 in amino acids: CASSEGFPGYSYGYTF. The CDR3 DNA is TGTGCCAGCAGTGAAGGCTTTCCAGGGTACTCCTATGGCTACACCTTC.

The rearrangement uses TRBV7-2 and TRBJ2-6, with a weak D call TRBD1 (5 bases). Germline values: CDR1 SGHTA, CDR2 FQGNSA. V shed 2 bases and J shed 4 bases, with 9 bases lying between them. The CDR3 consists of 15 residues. The CDR3 DNA reads TGTGCCAGCAGCTTACAGGGTGCAGGGGCCAACGTCCTGACTTTC. Residues: CASSLQGAGANVLTF.

V and J are TRBV7-8 and TRBJ2-5; 8 bases are a match to TRBD1. CDR3 length: 14 residues. With 5 bases clipped from V and 5 bases from J, the junction kept 7 bases outside the gene matches. Germline loops: CDR1 SGHVS, CDR2 FQNEAQ. This CDR3 reads CASSRTGPSETQYF. CDR3 nucleotides: TGTGCCAGCAGCAGGACAGGGCCCAGTGAGACCCAGTACTTC.

This clone showed up just once. The rearrangement joins TRBV5-6 to TRBJ1-3, with TRBD1 matching 7 bases. This CDR3 spans 18 amino acids. With 3 bases clipped from V and 0 bases from J, the junction kept 12 bases outside the gene matches. Germline CDR1 SGHDT, CDR2 YYEEEE. The CDR3 DNA is TGTGCCAGCAGCTGGATCGCTCAGGGGGAACTCTCTGGAAACACCATATATTTT. Encoded protein: CASSWIAQGELSGNTIYF.

V is TRBV5-1 and J is TRBJ2-1; TRBD2 matches at 7 bases. Germline V gene sequence: CDR1 SGHRS, CDR2 YFSETQ. V shed 4 bases and J 7 bases; nucleotides not matched to a gene: 11. The CDR3 covers 15 residues. In DNA form, the CDR3 reads TGCGCCAGCAGCCTAAAGGGAGGGTGGGAGAATGAGCAGTTCTTC. It yields the protein CASSLKGGWENEQFF.

The chain carries TRBV5-1 and TRBJ2-2, with a weak D call TRBD1 (6 bases). V was cut by 3 bases and J by 3 bases, with 12 bases left in between. Germline CDR1 is SGHRS and CDR2 is YFSETQ. The CDR3 loop spans 15 amino acids. The CDR3 loop is CASSSDRIDTGELFF. CDR3 bases: TGCGCCAGCAGCTCTGACAGGATAGACACCGGGGAGCTGTTTTTT.

In its sample, this clone was seen once. CDR3 sequence: CASSLEDRGYGYTF. The CDR3 nucleotides are TGTGCCAGCAGCTTAGAAGACAGGGGCTATGGCTACACCTTC. The chain combines TRBV11-2 with TRBJ1-2; 8 positions agree with TRBD1. CDR1 is SGHAT, CDR2 FQNNGV, per germline. CDR3 length: 14 amino acids. V trimming: 0 bases; J trimming: 4 bases; junction bases outside the gene matches: 1.

The chain couples TRBV5-1 to TRBJ1-1; 8 positions match TRBD1. This CDR3 is built from 16 residues. CDR1 and CDR2 (germline): SGHRS, YFSETQ. After removal of 3 bases from V and 5 bases from J, the junction contained 12 bases not matched to a gene. CDR3 in amino acids: CASSSSSTGAGTEAFF. Here the CDR3 DNA reads TGCGCCAGCAGCTCCTCGTCGACAGGGGCCGGGACTGAAGCTTTCTTT.

V usage is TRBV6-6 and J usage is TRBJ2-6; D is possibly TRBD2 (6 bases). The CDR3 length is 15 residues. Trimming took off 4 bases at V and 1 base at J, with 8 bases between the two ends. The germline CDR1 and CDR2 sequences are MNHNY and SVGAGI (reference sequence). The CDR3 loop reads CASSFGRSGANVLTF. The CDR3 bases are TGTGCCAGCAGTTTTGGGAGGTCTGGGGCCAACGTCCTGACTTTC.

In this sample, this clone turned up a few times. This chain connects TRBV27 to TRBJ2-3, with 11 bases that match TRBD1. Germline loops: CDR1 MNHEY, CDR2 SMNVEV (reference sequence). This CDR3 has 15 amino acids. V lost 6 bases and J lost 4; bases outside the gene matches: 6. CDR3 amino acids: CASRVGQGAPDTQYF. CDR3 DNA sequence: TGTGCCAGCAGAGTAGGACAGGGGGCGCCAGATACGCAGTATTTT.

J is TRBJ1-6 and V is TRBV4-1, with TRBD1 matching 11 bases. V shed 8 bases, J shed 7 bases, and the junction held 7 bases outside the gene matches. CDR1 MGHRA and CDR2 YSYEKL come from the germline V gene. The CDR3 sequence is 15 residues long. Here the CDR3 reads CASGWDRGNNSPLHF. The DNA for the CDR3 is TGCGCCAGCGGCTGGGACAGGGGGAACAATTCACCCCTCCACTTT.